This T cell receptor beta chain comes out of a study of molecular identifiers for immune sequencing clone quantification. This clonotype qualifies as medium-sized (0.01 to 0.1%). CDR3 size: 11 residues. Looked up from germline, CDR1 is SGHRS and CDR2 is YFSETQ. Trimming stripped 2 bases from V and 1 base from J, with 0 bases between. Each CDR3 protein gets one entry after TCRdb re-called the PCR reads with MiXCR. This table holds tens of thousands of distinct CDR3 sequences, about 19% found once. Source material: naive CD8+ T cells from blood, with Jurkat cell RNA spiked in. The subset denotes: FACS-sorted CD8+CD4-CCR7+CD45RA+ naive T cells. The origin of this receptor is a human donor in good health. Some libraries in this study had Jurkat cell RNA spiked in. The chain recombines TRBV5-1 with TRBJ2-5; D is undetermined. The DNA for the CDR3 is TGCGCCAGCAGCTTCCAAGAGACCCAGTACTTC. Residues: CASSFQETQYF.